These T cell receptor beta chains were read from a single sample in a study of shared clonotypes between healthy human individuals. Using immunoSEQ multiplex PCR, the repertoire was profiled, and TCRdb retains in-frame clones only, with some absent. The sample carries some 1,900,000 clones, approximately 94% recorded once. Material for sequencing was naive CD8+ T cells sorted from blood. The receptor set was obtained from a man between 18 and 29 years old in good health. CDR3s include the opening cysteine and the closing phenylalanine or tryptophan. The D gene is left open where the match is weak. A row's size may be missing; if present it is once, few, many or a size class.

CASTPQQYSNQPQHF	TGTGCCAGCACCCCCCAACAGTATAGCAATCAGCCCCAGCATTTT	TRBJ1-5	-	TRBV6-5	-
CASRDPGPYEQYF	TGTGCCAGCAGGGACCCAGGGCCCTACGAGCAGTACTTC	TRBJ2-7	-	TRBV28	-
CASSARGDEQYF	TGTGCCAGCAGCGCCAGGGGCGACGAGCAGTACTTC	TRBJ2-7	-	TRBV2	-
CASSQGAGGGGYTF	TGTGCCAGCAGCCAAGGGGCCGGGGGCGGTGGCTACACCTTC	TRBJ1-2	-	TRBV7-9	-
CASRQRGGDEQFF	TGTGCCAGCAGACAAAGGGGGGGAGACGAGCAGTTCTTC	TRBJ2-1	once	TRBV2	-
CAWGRPAGNTIYF	TGTGCCTGGGGCCGGCCGGCTGGAAACACCATATATTTT	TRBJ1-3	few	TRBV30	-
CAIRGQGGLDEQFF	TGTGCCATCAGGGGACAGGGTGGTTTGGATGAGCAGTTCTTC	TRBJ2-1	-	TRBV10-3	TRBD1
CSAPGLLGTEAFF	TGCAGCGCTCCGGGCCTTCTAGGCACTGAAGCTTTCTTT	TRBJ1-1	-	TRBV29-1	-
CASGLAAHNEQYF	TGTGCCAGCGGACTAGCTGCTCACAACGAGCAGTACTTC	TRBJ2-7	-	TRBV2	TRBD2
CASSPHRGLNTEAFF	TGTGCCAGCAGCCCCCATAGGGGCTTGAACACTGAAGCTTTCTTT	TRBJ1-1	-	TRBV11-2	-
CASSLGTEAFF	TGTGCCAGTAGTTTGGGGACTGAAGCTTTCTTT	TRBJ1-1	-	TRBV19	-
CASSAHRGGQPQHF	TGTGCCAGCAGTGCCCACAGGGGAGGTCAGCCCCAGCATTTT	TRBJ1-5	-	TRBV28	TRBD1
CASSSLTGPNYGYTF	TGTGCCAGCAGCTCGCTAACAGGTCCTAACTATGGCTACACCTTC	TRBJ1-2	-	TRBV5-6	-
CASSYSTGTLELEQYF	TGTGCCAGCAGTTACTCGACCGGGACCCTCGAACTAGAGCAGTACTTC	TRBJ2-7	once	TRBV6-5	-
CASSVEDSQETQYF	TGTGCCAGCAGCGTAGAGGACAGCCAAGAGACCCAGTACTTC	TRBJ2-5	-	TRBV9	-
CASSPLASGRSNEQFF	TGTGCCAGCAGTCCCCTGGCTAGCGGGAGAAGCAATGAGCAGTTCTTC	TRBJ2-1	-	TRBV27	TRBD2
CASSPTQTGETQYF	TGTGCCAGCAGCCCCACCCAAACGGGAGAGACCCAGTACTTC	TRBJ2-5	-	TRBV5-8	-
CASSLPRSAEDSPLHF	TGTGCCAGTAGTCTTCCGAGATCCGCGGAGGATTCACCCCTCCACTTT	TRBJ1-6	-	TRBV19	-
CASSVEGRSYEQYF	TGTGCCAGCAGCGTTGAGGGAAGGTCCTACGAGCAGTACTTC	TRBJ2-7	-	TRBV9	-
CASSQAAGGTGELFF	TGCGCCAGCAGCCAAGCAGCAGGGGGGACCGGGGAGCTGTTTTTT	TRBJ2-2	-	TRBV4-1	-
CSVEVQEGDYGYTF	TGCAGCGTTGAAGTACAGGAAGGGGACTATGGCTACACCTTC	TRBJ1-2	-	TRBV29-1	-
CASSLDTEGSGNTIYF	TGTGCCAGCAGCTTAGATACGGAGGGTTCTGGAAACACCATATATTTT	TRBJ1-3	-	TRBV11-2	-
CASSSEPPGHALGF	TGTGCCAGCAGCTCCGAACCTCCGGGACACGCCTTGGGTTTC	TRBJ2-7	-	TRBV7-9	-
CASSVLGDQETQYF	TGTGCCAGCAGCGTCCTTGGGGACCAAGAGACCCAGTACTTC	TRBJ2-5	-	TRBV11-2	-
CASSPSGVGSYEQYF	TGTGCCAGCAGCCCCTCTGGGGTTGGCTCCTACGAGCAGTACTTC	TRBJ2-7	-	TRBV9	-
CASSRRLAGVDEQYF	TGCGCCAGCAGCCGAAGACTAGCGGGGGTCGACGAGCAGTACTTC	TRBJ2-7	-	TRBV5-1	TRBD2
CASSPRVVKYEQYF	TGTGCCAGCAGCCCCCGGGTAGTTAAGTACGAGCAGTACTTC	TRBJ2-7	-	TRBV7-2	-
CASSGGGTEAFF	TGTGCCAGCAGTGGGGGGGGCACTGAAGCTTTCTTT	TRBJ1-1	-	TRBV27	-
CASRMYEKLFF	TGTGCCAGCAGGATGTATGAAAAACTGTTTTTT	TRBJ1-4	once	TRBV6-5	-
CASSLDAGLENSDTQYF	TGTGCCAGCAGCTTAGATGCGGGGCTAGAGAATTCAGATACGCAGTATTTT	TRBJ2-3	-	TRBV11-2	-
CASSYGLAGEEFF	TGTGCCAGCAGTTATGGACTAGCGGGGGAGGAGTTCTTC	TRBJ2-1	-	TRBV6-5	TRBD2
CASSQDRADTEAFF	TGCGCCAGCAGCCAGGACAGGGCGGACACTGAAGCTTTCTTT	TRBJ1-1	-	TRBV5-1	TRBD1
CSVDWTGRNEQFF	TGCAGCGTTGATTGGACAGGTCGGAATGAGCAGTTCTTC	TRBJ2-1	-	TRBV29-1	TRBD1
CASSPRSTGPPEQFF	TGTGCCAGCAGTCCGCGATCTACAGGGCCTCCGGAGCAGTTCTTC	TRBJ2-1	-	TRBV28	-
CASSIALGSETQYF	TGTGCCAGTAGTATAGCCCTGGGGTCGGAGACCCAGTACTTC	TRBJ2-5	-	TRBV19	-
CASHGSGGTEAFF	TGTGCCAGCCATGGATCTGGGGGCACTGAAGCTTTCTTT	TRBJ1-1	-	TRBV27	-
CASSPDLTGAGSEQYF	TGTGCCAGCAGCCCGGACCTGACAGGGGCAGGGTCCGAGCAGTACTTC	TRBJ2-7	-	TRBV27	TRBD1
CASSPTGGSGANVLTF	TGTGCCAGCAGTCCCACAGGGGGCTCTGGGGCCAACGTCCTGACTTTC	TRBJ2-6	few	TRBV27	TRBD1
CASSPGQRGMVHEQYF	TGCGCCAGCAGCCCGGGCCAGCGGGGGATGGTCCACGAGCAGTACTTC	TRBJ2-7	-	TRBV4-1	TRBD2
CASSEGRGGAQGRNSPLHF	TGTGCCAGCAGTGAAGGTCGGGGGGGGGCACAGGGACGAAATTCACCCCTCCACTTT	TRBJ1-6	-	TRBV2	-
CASAVTSGGGSYNEQFF	TGTGCTAGTGCGGTAACTAGCGGGGGGGGCTCCTACAATGAGCAGTTCTTC	TRBJ2-1	-	TRBV12-5	TRBD2
CASSSTMDSNEKLFF	TGTGCCAGCAGTTCAACAATGGACAGTAATGAAAAACTGTTTTTT	TRBJ1-4	-	TRBV6-5	-
CASSEWRGDEQYF	TGTGCCAGCAGTGAGTGGCGGGGCGACGAGCAGTACTTC	TRBJ2-7	-	TRBV2	-
CASSPSGVFTAYEQYF	TGTGCCAGCAGCCCGAGCGGGGTATTTACGGCCTACGAGCAGTACTTC	TRBJ2-7	once	TRBV9	TRBD2
CASGDRGNTGELFF	TGTGCCAGCGGAGACAGGGGCAACACCGGGGAGCTGTTTTTT	TRBJ2-2	-	TRBV2	TRBD1
CASSFLGDGETQYF	TGTGCCAGCAGCTTTTTAGGGGATGGGGAGACCCAGTACTTC	TRBJ2-5	-	TRBV5-6	-
CAWSVWGGFYNEQFF	TGTGCCTGGAGTGTATGGGGCGGCTTCTACAATGAGCAGTTCTTC	TRBJ2-1	-	TRBV30	-
CASSVGQGGNQPQHF	TGTGCCAGCAGCGTAGGACAGGGAGGAAATCAGCCCCAGCATTTT	TRBJ1-5	-	TRBV11-2	TRBD1
CASSQLMGSYNSPLHF	TGTGCCAGCAGCCAACTCATGGGCTCATATAATTCACCCCTCCACTTT	TRBJ1-6	-	TRBV14	-
CASTGGGDPYNEQFF	TGTGCCAGCACCGGAGGGGGGGACCCCTACAATGAGCAGTTCTTC	TRBJ2-1	-	TRBV2	-
CASSLVSGDPRSYEQYF	TGTGCCAGCAGCTTGGTCTCAGGGGACCCCCGCTCCTACGAGCAGTACTTC	TRBJ2-7	-	TRBV5-6	-